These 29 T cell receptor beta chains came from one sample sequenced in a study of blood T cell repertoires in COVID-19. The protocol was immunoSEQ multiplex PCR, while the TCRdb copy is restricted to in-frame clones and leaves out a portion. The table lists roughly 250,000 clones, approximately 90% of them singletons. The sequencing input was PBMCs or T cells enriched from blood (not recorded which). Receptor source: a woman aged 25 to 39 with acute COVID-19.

CDR3 coding DNA: TGTGCCAGCAGTAAGACACTTAGCAATCAGCCCCAGCATTTT. Its protein is CASSKTLSNQPQHF. The chain has TRBV28 and TRBJ1-5; D remains unclear. Germline lookup yields CDR1 MDHEN and CDR2 SYDVKM. There are 14 residues in the CDR3. Trimming left V 5 bases short and J 0 bases short, with 8 bases between.

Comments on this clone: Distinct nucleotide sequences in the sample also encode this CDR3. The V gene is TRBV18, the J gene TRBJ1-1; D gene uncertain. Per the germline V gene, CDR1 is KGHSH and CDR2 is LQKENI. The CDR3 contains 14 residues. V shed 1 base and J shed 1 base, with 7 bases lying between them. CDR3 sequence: CASSPRQENTEAFF. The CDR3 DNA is TGTGCCAGCTCACCACGGCAGGAGAACACTGAAGCTTTCTTT. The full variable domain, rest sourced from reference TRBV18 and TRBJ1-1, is NAGVMQNPRHLVRRRGQEARLRCSPMKGHSHVYWYRQLPEEGLKFMVYLQKENIIDESGMPKERFSAEFPKEGPSILRIQQVVRGDSAAYFCASSPRQENTEAFFGQGTRLTVV.

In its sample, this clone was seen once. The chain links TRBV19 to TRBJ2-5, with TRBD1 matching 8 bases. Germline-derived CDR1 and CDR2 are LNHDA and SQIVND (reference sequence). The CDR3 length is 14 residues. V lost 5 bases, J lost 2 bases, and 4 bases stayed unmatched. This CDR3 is CASSRQGSQETQYF. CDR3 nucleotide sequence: TGTGCCAGTAGTCGACAGGGGTCTCAAGAGACCCAGTACTTC.

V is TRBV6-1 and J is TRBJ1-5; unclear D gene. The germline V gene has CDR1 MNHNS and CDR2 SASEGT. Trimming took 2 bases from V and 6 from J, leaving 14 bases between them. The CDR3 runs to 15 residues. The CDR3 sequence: CASSEWVGSSQPQHF. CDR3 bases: TGTGCCAGCAGTGAATGGGTGGGCTCCAGTCAGCCCCAGCATTTT.

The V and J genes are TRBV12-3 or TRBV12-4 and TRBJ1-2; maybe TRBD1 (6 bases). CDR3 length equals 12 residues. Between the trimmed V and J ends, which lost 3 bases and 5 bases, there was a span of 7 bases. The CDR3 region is CASSFQGYGYTF. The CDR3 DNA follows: TGTGCCAGCAGTTTCCAGGGGTATGGCTACACCTTC.

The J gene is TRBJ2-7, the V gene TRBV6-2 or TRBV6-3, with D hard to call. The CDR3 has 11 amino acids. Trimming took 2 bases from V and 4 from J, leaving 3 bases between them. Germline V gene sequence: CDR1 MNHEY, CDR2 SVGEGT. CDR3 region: CASSYEYEQYF. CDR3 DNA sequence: TGTGCCAGCAGTTACGAGTACGAGCAGTACTTC.

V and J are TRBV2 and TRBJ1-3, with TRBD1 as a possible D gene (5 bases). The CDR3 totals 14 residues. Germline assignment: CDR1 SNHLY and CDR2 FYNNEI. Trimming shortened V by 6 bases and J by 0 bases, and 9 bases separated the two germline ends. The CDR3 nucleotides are TGTGCCAGCAGGCCGGGACTCTCTGGAAACACCATATATTTT. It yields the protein CASRPGLSGNTIYF.

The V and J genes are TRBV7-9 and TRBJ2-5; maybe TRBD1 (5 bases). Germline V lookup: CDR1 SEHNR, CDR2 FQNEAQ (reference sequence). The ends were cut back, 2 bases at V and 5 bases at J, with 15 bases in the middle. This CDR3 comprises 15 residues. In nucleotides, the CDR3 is TGTGCCAGCAGCTTACAAGGGGAAGCATGGGAGACCCAGTACTTC. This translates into CASSLQGEAWETQYF.

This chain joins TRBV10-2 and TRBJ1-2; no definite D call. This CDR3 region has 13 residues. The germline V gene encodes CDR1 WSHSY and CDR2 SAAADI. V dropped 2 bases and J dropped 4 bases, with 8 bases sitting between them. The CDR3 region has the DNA TGCGCCAGCAGTGAGGCGGTATCCTATGGCTACACCTTC. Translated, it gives CASSEAVSYGYTF.

For the CDR3, the DNA is TGTGCCAGCAAACCCTGGGGGGGGCTTGGAGGAAACACCATATATTTT. Its translation is CASKPWGGLGGNTIYF. V usage is TRBV2 and J usage is TRBJ1-3, with a tentative D call TRBD1 (6 bases). This CDR3 has 16 amino acids. Between the trimmed V and J ends, which lost 7 bases and 4 bases, there was a span of 20 bases. Per the germline V gene, CDR1 is SNHLY and CDR2 is FYNNEI.

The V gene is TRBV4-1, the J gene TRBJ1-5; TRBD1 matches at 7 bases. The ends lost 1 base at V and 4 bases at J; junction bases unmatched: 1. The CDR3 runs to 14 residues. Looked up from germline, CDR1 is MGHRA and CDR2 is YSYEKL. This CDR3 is CASSQGQGNQPQHF. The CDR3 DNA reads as TGCGCCAGCAGCCAAGGACAGGGAAATCAGCCCCAGCATTTT.

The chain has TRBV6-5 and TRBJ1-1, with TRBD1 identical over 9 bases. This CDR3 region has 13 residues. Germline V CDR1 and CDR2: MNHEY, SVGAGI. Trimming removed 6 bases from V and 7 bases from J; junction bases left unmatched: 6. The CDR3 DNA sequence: TGTGCCAGCAGGGCACAGGGGGCGTATGAAGCTTTCTTT. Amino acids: CASRAQGAYEAFF.

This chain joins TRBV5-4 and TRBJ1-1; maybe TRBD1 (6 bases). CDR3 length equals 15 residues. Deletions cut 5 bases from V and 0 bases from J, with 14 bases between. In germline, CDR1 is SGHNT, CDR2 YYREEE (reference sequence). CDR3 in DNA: TGTGCCAGCAGTCCTAGCCGGGACATGAACACTGAAGCTTTCTTT. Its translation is CASSPSRDMNTEAFF.

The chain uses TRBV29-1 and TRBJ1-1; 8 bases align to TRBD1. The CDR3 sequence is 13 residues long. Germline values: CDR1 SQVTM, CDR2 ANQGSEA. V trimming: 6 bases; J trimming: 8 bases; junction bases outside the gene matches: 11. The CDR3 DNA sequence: TGCAGCGTCCTACACATCAGGGACAGGGAAGCTTTCTTT. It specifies CSVLHIRDREAFF.

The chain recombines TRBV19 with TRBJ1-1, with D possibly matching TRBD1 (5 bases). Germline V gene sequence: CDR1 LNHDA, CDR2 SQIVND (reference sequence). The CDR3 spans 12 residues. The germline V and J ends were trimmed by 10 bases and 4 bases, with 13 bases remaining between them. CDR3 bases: TGTGCCACTACCCTCGGGGGCACTGAAGCTTTCTTT. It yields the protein CATTLGGTEAFF.

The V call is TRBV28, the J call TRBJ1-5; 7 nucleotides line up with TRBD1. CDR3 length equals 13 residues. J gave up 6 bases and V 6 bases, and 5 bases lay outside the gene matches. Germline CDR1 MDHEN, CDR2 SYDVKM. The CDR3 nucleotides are TGTGCCAGCAGCGAGGGGGCTGGTCAGCCCCAGCATTTT. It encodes CASSEGAGQPQHF.

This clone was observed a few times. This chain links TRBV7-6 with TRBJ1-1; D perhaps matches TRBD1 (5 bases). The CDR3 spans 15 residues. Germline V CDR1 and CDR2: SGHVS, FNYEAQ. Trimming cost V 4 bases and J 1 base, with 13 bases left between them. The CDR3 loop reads CASSSSGTGNTEAFF. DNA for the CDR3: TGTGCCAGCAGCTCCTCGGGCACAGGGAACACTGAAGCTTTCTTT.

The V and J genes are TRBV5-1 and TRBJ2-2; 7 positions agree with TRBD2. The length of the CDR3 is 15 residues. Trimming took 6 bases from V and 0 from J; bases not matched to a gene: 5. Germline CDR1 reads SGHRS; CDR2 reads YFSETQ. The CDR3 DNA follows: TGCGCCAGCATGGTCGGGACTACGAACACCGGGGAGCTGTTTTTT. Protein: CASMVGTTNTGELFF.

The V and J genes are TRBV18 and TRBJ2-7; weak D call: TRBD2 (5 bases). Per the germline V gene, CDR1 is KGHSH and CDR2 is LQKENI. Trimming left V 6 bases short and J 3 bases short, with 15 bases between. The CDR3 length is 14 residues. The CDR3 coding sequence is TGTGCCAGCTCCCCGGGAAGGGAGCGCTACGAGCAGTACTTC. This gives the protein CASSPGRERYEQYF.

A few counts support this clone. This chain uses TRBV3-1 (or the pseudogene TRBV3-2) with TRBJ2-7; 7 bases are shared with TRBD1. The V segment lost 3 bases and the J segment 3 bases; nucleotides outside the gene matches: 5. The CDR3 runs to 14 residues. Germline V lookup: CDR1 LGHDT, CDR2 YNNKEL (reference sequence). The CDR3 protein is CASSHLTGVYEQYF. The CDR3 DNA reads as TGTGCCAGCAGCCACCTAACAGGGGTCTACGAGCAGTACTTC.

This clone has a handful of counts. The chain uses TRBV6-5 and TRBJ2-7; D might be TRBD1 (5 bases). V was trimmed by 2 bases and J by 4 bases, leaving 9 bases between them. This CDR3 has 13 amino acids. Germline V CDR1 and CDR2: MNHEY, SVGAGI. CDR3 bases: TGTGCCAGCAGTTACGAAAGGGGTTACGAGCAGTACTTC. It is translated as CASSYERGYEQYF.

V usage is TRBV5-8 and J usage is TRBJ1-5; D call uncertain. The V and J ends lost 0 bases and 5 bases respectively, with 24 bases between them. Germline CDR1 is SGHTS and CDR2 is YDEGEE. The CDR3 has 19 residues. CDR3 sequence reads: CASSLVAGPEWTWDQPQHF. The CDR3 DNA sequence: TGTGCCAGCAGCTTGGTAGCGGGCCCGGAGTGGACCTGGGATCAGCCCCAGCATTTT.

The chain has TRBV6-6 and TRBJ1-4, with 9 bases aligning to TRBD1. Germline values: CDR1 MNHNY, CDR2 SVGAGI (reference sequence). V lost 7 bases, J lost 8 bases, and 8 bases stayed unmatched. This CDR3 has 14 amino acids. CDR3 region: CASTPGTGYEKLFF. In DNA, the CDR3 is TGTGCCAGCACCCCCGGGACAGGGTACGAAAAACTGTTTTTT.

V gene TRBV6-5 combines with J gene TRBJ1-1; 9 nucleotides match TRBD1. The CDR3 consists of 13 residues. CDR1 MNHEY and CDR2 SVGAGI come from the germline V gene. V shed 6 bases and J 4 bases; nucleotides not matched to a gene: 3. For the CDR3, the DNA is TGTGCCAGCAGACAGGGGGCAGGCACTGAAGCTTTCTTT. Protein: CASRQGAGTEAFF.

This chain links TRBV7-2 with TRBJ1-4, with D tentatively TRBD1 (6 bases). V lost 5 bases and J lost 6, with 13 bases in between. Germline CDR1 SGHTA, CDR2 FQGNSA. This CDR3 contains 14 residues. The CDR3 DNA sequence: TGTGCCAGCAGCCCGACGACAGGAGATGAAAAACTGTTTTTT. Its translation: CASSPTTGDEKLFF.

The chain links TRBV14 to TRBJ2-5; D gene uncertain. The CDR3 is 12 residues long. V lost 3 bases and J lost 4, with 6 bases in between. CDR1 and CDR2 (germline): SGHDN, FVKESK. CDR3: CASSHVSETQYF. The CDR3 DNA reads TGTGCCAGCAGCCACGTTTCAGAGACCCAGTACTTC. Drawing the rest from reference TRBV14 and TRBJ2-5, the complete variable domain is EAGVTQFPSHSVIEKGQTVTLRCDPISGHDNLYWYRRVMGKEIKFLLHFVKESKQDESGMPNNRFLAERTGGTYSTLKVQPAELEDSGVYFCASSHVSETQYFGPGTRLLVL.

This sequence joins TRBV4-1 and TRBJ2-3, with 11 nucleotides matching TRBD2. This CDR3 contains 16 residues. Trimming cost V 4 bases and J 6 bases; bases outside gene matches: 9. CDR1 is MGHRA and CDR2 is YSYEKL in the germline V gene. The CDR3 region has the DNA TGCGCCAGCAGCCCCCTGGGACTAGCGGTAGCCGATACGCAGTATTTT. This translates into CASSPLGLAVADTQYF.

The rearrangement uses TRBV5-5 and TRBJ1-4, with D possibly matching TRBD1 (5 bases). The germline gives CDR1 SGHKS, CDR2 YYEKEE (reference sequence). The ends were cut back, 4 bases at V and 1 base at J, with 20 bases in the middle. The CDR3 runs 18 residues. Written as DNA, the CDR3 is TGTGCCAGCAGCCCGCGGGGGACTTTCAGGTTAACTAATGAAAAACTGTTTTTT. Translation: CASSPRGTFRLTNEKLFF.

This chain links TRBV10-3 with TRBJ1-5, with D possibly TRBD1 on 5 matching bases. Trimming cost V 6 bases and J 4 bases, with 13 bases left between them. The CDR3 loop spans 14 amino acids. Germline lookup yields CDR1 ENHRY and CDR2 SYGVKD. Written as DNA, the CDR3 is TGTGCCATCAGGAGCGGGGGAGGGAATCAGCCCCAGCATTTT. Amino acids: CAIRSGGGNQPQHF.